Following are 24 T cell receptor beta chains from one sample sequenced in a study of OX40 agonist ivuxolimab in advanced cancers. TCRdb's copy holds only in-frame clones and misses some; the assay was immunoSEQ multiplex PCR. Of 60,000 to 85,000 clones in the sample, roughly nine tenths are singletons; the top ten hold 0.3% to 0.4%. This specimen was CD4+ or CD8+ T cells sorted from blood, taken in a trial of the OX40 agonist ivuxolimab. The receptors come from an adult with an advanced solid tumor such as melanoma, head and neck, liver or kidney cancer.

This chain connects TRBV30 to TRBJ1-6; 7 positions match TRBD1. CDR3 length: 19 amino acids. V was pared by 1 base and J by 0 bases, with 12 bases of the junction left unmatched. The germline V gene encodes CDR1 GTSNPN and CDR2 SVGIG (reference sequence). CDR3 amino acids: CAWSGGTALGLSYNSPLHF. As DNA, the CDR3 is TGTGCCTGGAGTGGGGGGACAGCCTTAGGACTCTCCTATAATTCACCCCTCCACTTT.

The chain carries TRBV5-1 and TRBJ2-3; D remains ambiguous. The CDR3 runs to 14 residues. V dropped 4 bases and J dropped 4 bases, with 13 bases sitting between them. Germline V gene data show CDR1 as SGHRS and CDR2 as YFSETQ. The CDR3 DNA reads TGCGCCAGCAGCGTCATCCCTTCGGCAGATACGCAGTATTTT. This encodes CASSVIPSADTQYF.

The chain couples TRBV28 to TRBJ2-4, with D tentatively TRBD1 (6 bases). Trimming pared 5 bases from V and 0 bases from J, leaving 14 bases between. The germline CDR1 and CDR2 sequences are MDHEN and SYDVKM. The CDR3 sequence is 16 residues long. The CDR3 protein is CASSPKDRVAKNIQYF. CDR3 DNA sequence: TGTGCCAGCAGTCCAAAGGACAGAGTAGCCAAAAACATTCAGTACTTC.

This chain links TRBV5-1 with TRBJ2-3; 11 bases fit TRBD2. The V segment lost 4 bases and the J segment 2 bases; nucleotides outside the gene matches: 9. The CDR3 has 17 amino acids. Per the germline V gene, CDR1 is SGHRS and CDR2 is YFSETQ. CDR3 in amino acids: CASSTSGLAAYTDTQYF. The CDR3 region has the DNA TGCGCCAGCAGCACCTCGGGACTAGCGGCCTACACAGATACGCAGTATTTT. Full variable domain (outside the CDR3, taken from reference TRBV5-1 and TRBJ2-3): KAGVTQTPRYLIKTRGQQVTLSCSPISGHRSVSWYQQTPGQGLQFLFEYFSETQRNKGNFPGRFSGRQFSNSRSEMNVSTLELGDSALYLCASSTSGLAAYTDTQYFGPGTRLTVL.

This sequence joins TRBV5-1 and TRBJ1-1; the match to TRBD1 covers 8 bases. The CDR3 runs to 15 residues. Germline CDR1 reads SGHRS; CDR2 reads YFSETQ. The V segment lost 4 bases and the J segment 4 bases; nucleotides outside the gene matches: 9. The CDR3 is CASSRQTGASTEAFF. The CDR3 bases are TGCGCCAGCAGCCGACAGACAGGGGCGAGCACTGAAGCTTTCTTT.

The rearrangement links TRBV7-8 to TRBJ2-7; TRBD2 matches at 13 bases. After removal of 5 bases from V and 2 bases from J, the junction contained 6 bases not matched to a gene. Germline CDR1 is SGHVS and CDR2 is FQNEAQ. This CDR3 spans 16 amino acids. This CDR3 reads CASSPRTSGGTYEQYF. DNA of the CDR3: TGTGCCAGCAGCCCCCGGACTAGCGGGGGTACCTACGAGCAGTACTTC. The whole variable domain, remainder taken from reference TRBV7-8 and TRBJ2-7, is GAGVSQSPRYKVAKRGQDVALRCDPISGHVSLFWYQQALGQGPEFLTYFQNEAQLDKSGLPSDRFFAERPEGSVSTLKIQRTQQEDSAVYLCASSPRTSGGTYEQYFGPGTRLTVT.

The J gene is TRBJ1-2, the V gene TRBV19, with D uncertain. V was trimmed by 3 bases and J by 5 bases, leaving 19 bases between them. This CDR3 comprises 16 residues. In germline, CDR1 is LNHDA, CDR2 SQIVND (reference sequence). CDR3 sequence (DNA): TGTGCCAGTAGTATCATGGCGGCGGGCAAGGCGTATGGCTACACCTTC. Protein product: CASSIMAAGKAYGYTF.

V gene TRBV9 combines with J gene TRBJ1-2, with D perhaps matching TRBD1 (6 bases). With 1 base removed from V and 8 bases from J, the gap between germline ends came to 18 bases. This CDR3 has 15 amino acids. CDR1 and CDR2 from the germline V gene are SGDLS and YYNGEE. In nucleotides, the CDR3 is TGTGCCAGCAGCGTACAACAGGGAGGACAAGACGGCTACACCTTC. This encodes CASSVQQGGQDGYTF.

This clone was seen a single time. This CDR3 is CASSELQGYEQYF. In DNA form, the CDR3 reads TGTGCCAGCAGTGAATTACAAGGTTACGAGCAGTACTTC. The V gene is TRBV6-1, the J gene TRBJ2-7; D unclear. Germline CDR1 and CDR2: MNHNS and SASEGT. Trimming stripped 2 bases from V and 4 bases from J, with 9 bases between. This CDR3 contains 13 residues.

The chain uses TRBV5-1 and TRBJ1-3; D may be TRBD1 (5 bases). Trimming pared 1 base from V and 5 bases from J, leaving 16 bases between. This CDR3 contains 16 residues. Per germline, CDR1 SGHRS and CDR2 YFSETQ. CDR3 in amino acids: CASSLTGETVRNTIYF. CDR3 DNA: TGCGCCAGCAGCTTGACGGGGGAAACCGTGAGAAACACCATATATTTT.

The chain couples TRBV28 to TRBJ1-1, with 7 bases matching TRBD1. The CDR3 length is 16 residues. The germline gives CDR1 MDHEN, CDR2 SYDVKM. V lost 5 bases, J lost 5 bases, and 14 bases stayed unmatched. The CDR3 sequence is CASSLRQGPYGTEAFF. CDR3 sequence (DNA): TGTGCCAGCAGTCTGCGACAGGGCCCTTATGGGACTGAAGCTTTCTTT.

CDR3 residues: CASSLQPYEQYF. Here the CDR3 DNA reads TGTGCCAGCAGCCTCCAACCCTACGAGCAGTACTTC. This sequence joins TRBV11-1 and TRBJ2-5; D remains unclear. The J call may be mistaken, given a closer DNA end match to TRBJ2-7. Germline V gene data show CDR1 as SGHAT and CDR2 as FQDESV (reference sequence). The CDR3 consists of 12 residues.

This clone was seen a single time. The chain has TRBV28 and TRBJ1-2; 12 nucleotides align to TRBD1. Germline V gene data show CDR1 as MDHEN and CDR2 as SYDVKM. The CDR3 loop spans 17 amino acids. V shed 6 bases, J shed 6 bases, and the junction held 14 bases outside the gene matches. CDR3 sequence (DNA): TGTGCCAGCAGCACAATCGCCGGGACAGGGGGCTCGAATGGCTACACCTTC. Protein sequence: CASSTIAGTGGSNGYTF.

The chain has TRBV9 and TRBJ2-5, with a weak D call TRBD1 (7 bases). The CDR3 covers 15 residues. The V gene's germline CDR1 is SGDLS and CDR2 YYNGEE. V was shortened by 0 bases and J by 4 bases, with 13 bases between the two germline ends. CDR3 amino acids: CASSVDGGGGETQYF. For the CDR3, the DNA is TGTGCCAGCAGCGTAGACGGAGGGGGCGGAGAGACCCAGTACTTC. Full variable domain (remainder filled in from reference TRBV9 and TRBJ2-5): DSGVTQTPKHLITATGQRVTLRCSPRSGDLSVYWYQQSLDQGLQFLIQYYNGEERAKGNILERFSAQQFPDLHSELNLSSLELGDSALYFCASSVDGGGGETQYFGPGTRLLVL.

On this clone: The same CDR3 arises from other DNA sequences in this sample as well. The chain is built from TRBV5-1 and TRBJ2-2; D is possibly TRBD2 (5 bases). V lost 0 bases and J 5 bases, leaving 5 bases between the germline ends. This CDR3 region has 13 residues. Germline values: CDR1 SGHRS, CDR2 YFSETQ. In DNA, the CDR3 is TGCGCCAGCAGCTTGGCGGGGACCGGGGAGCTGTTTTTT. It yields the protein CASSLAGTGELFF.

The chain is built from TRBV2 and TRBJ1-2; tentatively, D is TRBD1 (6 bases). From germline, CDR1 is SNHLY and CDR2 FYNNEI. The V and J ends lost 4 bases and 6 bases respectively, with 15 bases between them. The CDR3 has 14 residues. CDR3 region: CASSGGPGTNGYTF. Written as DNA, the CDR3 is TGTGCCAGCAGTGGGGGGCCCGGGACAAATGGCTACACCTTC. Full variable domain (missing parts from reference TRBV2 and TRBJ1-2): EPEVTQTPSHQVTQMGQEVILRCVPISNHLYFYWYRQILGQKVEFLVSFYNNEISEKSEIFDDQFSVERPDGSNFTLKIRSTKLEDSAMYFCASSGGPGTNGYTFGSGTRLTVV.

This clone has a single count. As DNA, the CDR3 is TGTGCCAGCAGCTTAGGACAGGGGGTTAGTCAGCCCCAGCATTTT. It encodes CASSLGQGVSQPQHF. The V call is TRBV7-2, the J call TRBJ1-5, with TRBD1 identical over 9 bases. Germline loops: CDR1 SGHTA, CDR2 FQGNSA. This CDR3 is 15 amino acids long. The trim removed 1 base at V and 6 bases at J, leaving 4 bases unmatched.

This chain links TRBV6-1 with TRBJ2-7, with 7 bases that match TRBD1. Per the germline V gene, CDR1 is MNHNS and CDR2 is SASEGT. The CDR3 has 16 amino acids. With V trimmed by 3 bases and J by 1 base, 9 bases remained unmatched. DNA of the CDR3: TGTGCCAGCAGTGATGGTGACAGGGAAGGATCCTACGAGCAGTACTTC. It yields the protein CASSDGDREGSYEQYF.

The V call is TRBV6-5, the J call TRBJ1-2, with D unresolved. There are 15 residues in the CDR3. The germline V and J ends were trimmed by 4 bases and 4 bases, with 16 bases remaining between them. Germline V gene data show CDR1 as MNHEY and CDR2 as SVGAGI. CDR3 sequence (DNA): TGTGCCAGCAGTTCGCCTGACACGTTCCCCTATGGCTACACCTTC. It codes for CASSSPDTFPYGYTF.

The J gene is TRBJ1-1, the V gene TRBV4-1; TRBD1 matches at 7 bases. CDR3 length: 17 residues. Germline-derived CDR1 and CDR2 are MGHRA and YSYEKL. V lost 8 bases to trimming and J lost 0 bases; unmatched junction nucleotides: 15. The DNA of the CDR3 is TGCGCCAGCTTCCCGACAGGGAATGGAGGGATGAACACTGAAGCTTTCTTT. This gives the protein CASFPTGNGGMNTEAFF.

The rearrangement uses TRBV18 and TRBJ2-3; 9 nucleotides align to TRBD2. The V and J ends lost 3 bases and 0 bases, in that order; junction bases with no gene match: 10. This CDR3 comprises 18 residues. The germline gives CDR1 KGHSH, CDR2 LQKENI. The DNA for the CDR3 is TGTGCCAGCTCACCCCGACTAGCGGATCAATCTAGCACAGATACGCAGTATTTT. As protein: CASSPRLADQSSTDTQYF.

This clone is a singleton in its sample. The CDR3: CASSPGGTVDGNEKLFF. CDR3 DNA sequence: TGCGCCAGCAGCCCCGGGGGCACTGTGGACGGTAATGAAAAACTGTTTTTT. The rearrangement joins TRBV5-1 to TRBJ1-4; D is perhaps TRBD1 (6 bases). V shed 4 bases and J shed 4 bases, with 20 bases lying between them. The germline CDR1 and CDR2 sequences are SGHRS and YFSETQ. The CDR3 loop spans 17 amino acids.

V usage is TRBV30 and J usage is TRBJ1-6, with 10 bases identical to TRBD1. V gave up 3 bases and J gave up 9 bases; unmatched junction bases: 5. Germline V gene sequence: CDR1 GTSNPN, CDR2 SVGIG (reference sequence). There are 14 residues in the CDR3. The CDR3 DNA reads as TGTGCCTGGAGGAGGACAGGGGGAGGTTCACCCCTCCACTTT. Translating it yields CAWRRTGGGSPLHF.

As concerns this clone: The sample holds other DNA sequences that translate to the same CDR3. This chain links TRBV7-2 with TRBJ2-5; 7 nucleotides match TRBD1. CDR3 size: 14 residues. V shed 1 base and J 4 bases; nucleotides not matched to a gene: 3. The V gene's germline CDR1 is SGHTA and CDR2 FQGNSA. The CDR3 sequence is CASSLGGGGETQYF. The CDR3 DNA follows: TGTGCCAGCAGCTTAGGAGGGGGCGGAGAGACCCAGTACTTC.